Following are 8 T cell receptor beta chains from one sample sequenced in a study of cytomegalovirus exposure and HLA in healthy donors. Primers: 60 Vbeta forward and 13 Jbeta reverse. Profiled with immunoSEQ multiplex PCR; TCRdb holds only in-frame clones, not every one. The repertoire table contains about 48,000 clones. The sample taken for sequencing was PBMCs. These TCRs come from a male donor in good health and CMV-seropositive.

J is TRBJ1-6 and V is TRBV6-4; unclear D gene. The length of the CDR3 is 15 residues. Per the germline V gene, CDR1 is MRHNA and CDR2 is SNTAGT. V lost 3 bases and J lost 7, with 13 bases in between. This CDR3 is CASSDGAGGNSPLHF. DNA for the CDR3: TGTGCCAGCAGTGATGGCGCAGGTGGGAATTCACCCCTCCACTTT.

This sequence joins TRBV4-1 and TRBJ1-1, with 7 bases fitting TRBD1. Germline V gene sequence: CDR1 MGHRA, CDR2 YSYEKL. The CDR3 consists of 16 residues. With V trimmed by 4 bases and J by 0 bases, 8 bases remained unmatched. CDR3 in amino acids: CASSPATGWVNTEAFF. CDR3 nucleotide sequence: TGCGCCAGCAGCCCCGCGACAGGGTGGGTGAACACTGAAGCTTTCTTT.

As DNA, the CDR3 is TGTGCCAGCAGCTTAAGACAGGGAAAGACGGATACGCAGTATTTT. Amino acids: CASSLRQGKTDTQYF. This chain joins TRBV5-4 and TRBJ2-3; 7 positions agree with TRBD1. CDR1 is SGHNT and CDR2 is YYREEE in the germline V gene (reference sequence). The CDR3 loop spans 15 amino acids. V lost 2 bases, J lost 6 bases, and 9 bases stayed unmatched. Complete variable domain (other parts from reference TRBV5-4 and TRBJ2-3): ETGVTQSPTHLIKTRGQQVTLRCSSQSGHNTVSWYQQALGQGPQFIFQYYREEENGRGNFPPRFSGLQFPNYSSELNVNALELDDSALYLCASSLRQGKTDTQYFGPGTRLTVL.

The chain links TRBV5-4 to TRBJ1-6, with no clear D. V was shortened by 6 bases and J by 0 bases, with 16 bases between the two germline ends. Germline V gene data show CDR1 as SGHNT and CDR2 as YYREEE (reference sequence). This CDR3 has 17 residues. CDR3 sequence (DNA): TGTGCCAGCACCCCAGGAGGCACGAGCTCCTATAATTCACCCCTCCACTTT. This codes for CASTPGGTSSYNSPLHF.

This sequence joins TRBV27 and TRBJ2-7; weak D call: TRBD1 (5 bases). Germline V gene lookup returns CDR1 MNHEY and CDR2 SMNVEV (reference sequence). CDR3 length: 13 residues. V lost 5 bases, J lost 7 bases, and 15 bases lay in between. The CDR3 DNA reads as TGTGCCAGCAGTCCCTCAGGGCTAAGGGAGCAGTACTTC. As protein: CASSPSGLREQYF.

V and J are TRBV5-1 and TRBJ1-2; D possibly corresponds to TRBD1 (6 bases). The germline V gene encodes CDR1 SGHRS and CDR2 YFSETQ. V lost 5 bases and J 2 bases, leaving 10 bases between the germline ends. The CDR3 loop spans 13 amino acids. The chain's CDR3 is CASREGGNYGYTF. In nucleotides, the CDR3 is TGCGCCAGCAGGGAAGGGGGAAACTATGGCTACACCTTC.

The chain carries TRBV6-1 and TRBJ2-1; 7 bases are shared with TRBD2. The trim removed 6 bases at V and 7 bases at J, leaving 3 bases unmatched. The germline V gene encodes CDR1 MNHNS and CDR2 SASEGT. This CDR3 region has 12 residues. The CDR3 region has the DNA TGTGCCAGCAGCCAGGGACTAAATGAGCAGTTCTTC. This translates into CASSQGLNEQFF.

The gene calls are TRBV5-1 and TRBJ2-3; 8 bases are a match to TRBD1. V dropped 5 bases and J dropped 5; count of bases not matched to a gene: 4. Germline V gene sequence: CDR1 SGHRS, CDR2 YFSETQ. This CDR3 comprises 13 residues. CDR3 in amino acids: CASSLQGGDTQYF. The CDR3 region has the DNA TGCGCCAGCAGTTTACAGGGGGGAGATACGCAGTATTTT.